What follows describes a single T cell receptor (beta chain). CDR1 and CDR2 from the germline V gene are ENHRY and SYGVKD. The CDR3 runs 14 residues. The V segment lost 7 bases and the J segment 0 bases; nucleotides outside the gene matches: 4. This sample was taken from a study of shared clonotypes between healthy human individuals. CD45RO-negative cells were positively selected for CCR7, leaving out terminally differentiated effector memory CD45RA+ cells. Only in-frame clones appear in the TCRdb table, and some are missing; sequencing was by immunoSEQ multiplex PCR. The profile covers around 2,000,000 clones, with less than 95% appearing a single time and 0.85% to 1.2% taken by the ten largest.

This TCR was sampled from a man aged 18 to 29 in good health. What was sequenced was naive CD8+ T cells sorted from blood. This chain joins TRBV10-3 and TRBJ1-1, with TRBD1 matching 8 bases. The CDR3 here is CAIMEGQVNTEAFF. DNA of the CDR3: TGTGCCATCATGGAGGGACAGGTGAACACTGAAGCTTTCTTT.